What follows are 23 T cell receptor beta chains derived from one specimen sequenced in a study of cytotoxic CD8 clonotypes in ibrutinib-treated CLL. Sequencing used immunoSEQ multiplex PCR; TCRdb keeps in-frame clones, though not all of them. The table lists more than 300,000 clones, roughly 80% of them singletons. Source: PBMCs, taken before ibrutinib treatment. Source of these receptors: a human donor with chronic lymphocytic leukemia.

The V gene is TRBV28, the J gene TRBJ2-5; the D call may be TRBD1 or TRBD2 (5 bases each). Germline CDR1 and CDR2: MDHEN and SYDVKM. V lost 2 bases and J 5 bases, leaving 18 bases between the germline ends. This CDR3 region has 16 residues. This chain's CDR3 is CASSLRPPGRVETQYF. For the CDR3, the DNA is TGTGCCAGCAGTTTACGGCCACCAGGGCGGGTGGAGACCCAGTACTTC.

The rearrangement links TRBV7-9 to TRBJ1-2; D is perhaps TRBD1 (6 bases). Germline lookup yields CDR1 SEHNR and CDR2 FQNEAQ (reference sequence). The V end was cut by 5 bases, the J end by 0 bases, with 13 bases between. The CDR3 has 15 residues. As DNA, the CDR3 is TGTGCCAGCAGCCGGCAGACAGGACCTAACTATGGCTACACCTTC. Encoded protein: CASSRQTGPNYGYTF.

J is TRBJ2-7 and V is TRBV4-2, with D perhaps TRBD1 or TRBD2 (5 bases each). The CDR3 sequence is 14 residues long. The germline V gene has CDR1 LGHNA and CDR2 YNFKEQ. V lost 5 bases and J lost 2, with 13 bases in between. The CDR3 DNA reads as TGTGCCAGCAGCAACCGGGACGGTACCTACGAGCAGTACTTC. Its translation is CASSNRDGTYEQYF.

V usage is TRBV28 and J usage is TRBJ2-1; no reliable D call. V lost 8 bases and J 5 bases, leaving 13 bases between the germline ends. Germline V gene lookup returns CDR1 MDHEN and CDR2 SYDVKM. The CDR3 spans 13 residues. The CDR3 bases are TGTGCCAGCGTCCTTCAACTTCACAATGAGCAGTTCTTC. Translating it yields CASVLQLHNEQFF.

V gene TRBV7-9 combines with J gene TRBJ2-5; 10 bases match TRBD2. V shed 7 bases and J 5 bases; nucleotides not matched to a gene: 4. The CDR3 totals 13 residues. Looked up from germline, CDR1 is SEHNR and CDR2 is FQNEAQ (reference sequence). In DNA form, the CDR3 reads TGTGCCAGCATCCTAGCGGGAGAGGAGACCCAGTACTTC. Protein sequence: CASILAGEETQYF.

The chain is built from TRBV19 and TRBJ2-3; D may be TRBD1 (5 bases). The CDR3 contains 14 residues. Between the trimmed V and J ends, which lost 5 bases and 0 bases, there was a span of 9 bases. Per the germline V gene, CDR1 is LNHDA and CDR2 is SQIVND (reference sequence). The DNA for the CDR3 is TGTGCCAGTAGTCTCAGGGATAGCACAGATACGCAGTATTTT. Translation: CASSLRDSTDTQYF.

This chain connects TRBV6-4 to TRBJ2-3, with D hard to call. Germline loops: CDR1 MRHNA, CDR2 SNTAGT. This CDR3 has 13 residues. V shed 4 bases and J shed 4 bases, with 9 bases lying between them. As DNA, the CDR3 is TGTGCCAGCAGTGCCTCCGTCGCAGATACGCAGTATTTT. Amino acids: CASSASVADTQYF.

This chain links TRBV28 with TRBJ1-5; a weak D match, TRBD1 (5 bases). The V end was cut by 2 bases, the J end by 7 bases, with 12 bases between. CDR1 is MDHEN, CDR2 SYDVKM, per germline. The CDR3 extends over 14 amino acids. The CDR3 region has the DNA TGTGCCAGCAGTTTAGGAGGGACCTTCCAGCCCCAGCATTTT. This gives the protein CASSLGGTFQPQHF.

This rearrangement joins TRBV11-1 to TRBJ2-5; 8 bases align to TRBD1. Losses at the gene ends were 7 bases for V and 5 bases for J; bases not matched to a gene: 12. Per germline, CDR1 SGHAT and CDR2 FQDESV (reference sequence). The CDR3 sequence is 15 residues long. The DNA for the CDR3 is TGTGCCAGCAACCGACAGGGGCTGAGGGGGGAGACCCAGTACTTC. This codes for CASNRQGLRGETQYF.

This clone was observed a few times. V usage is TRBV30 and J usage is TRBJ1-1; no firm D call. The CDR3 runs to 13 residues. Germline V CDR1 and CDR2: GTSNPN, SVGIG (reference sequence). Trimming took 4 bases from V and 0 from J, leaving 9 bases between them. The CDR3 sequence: CAWTQFLNTEAFF. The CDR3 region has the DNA TGTGCCTGGACACAATTTCTGAACACTGAAGCTTTCTTT.

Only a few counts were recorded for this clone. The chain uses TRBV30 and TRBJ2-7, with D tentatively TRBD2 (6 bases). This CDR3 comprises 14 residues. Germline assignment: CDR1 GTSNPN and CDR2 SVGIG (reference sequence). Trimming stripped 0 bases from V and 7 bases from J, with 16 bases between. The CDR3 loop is CAWSVGLTRAEQYF. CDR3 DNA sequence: TGTGCCTGGAGTGTAGGATTGACTAGGGCTGAGCAGTACTTC.

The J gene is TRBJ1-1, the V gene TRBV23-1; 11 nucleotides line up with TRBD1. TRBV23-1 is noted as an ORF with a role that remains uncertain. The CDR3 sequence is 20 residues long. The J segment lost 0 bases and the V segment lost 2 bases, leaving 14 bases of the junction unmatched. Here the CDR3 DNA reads TGCGCCAGCAGTCAAGCCCGACGACGGACAGGGGGCCGACTGAACACTGAAGCTTTCTTT. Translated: CASSQARRRTGGRLNTEAFF.

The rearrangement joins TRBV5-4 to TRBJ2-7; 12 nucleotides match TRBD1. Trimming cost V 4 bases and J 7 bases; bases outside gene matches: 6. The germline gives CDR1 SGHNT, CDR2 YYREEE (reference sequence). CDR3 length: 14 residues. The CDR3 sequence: CASSPGTGGEEQYF. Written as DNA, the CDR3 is TGTGCCAGCAGCCCCGGGACAGGGGGCGAGGAGCAGTACTTC. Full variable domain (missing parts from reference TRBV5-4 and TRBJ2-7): ETGVTQSPTHLIKTRGQQVTLRCSSQSGHNTVSWYQQALGQGPQFIFQYYREEENGRGNFPPRFSGLQFPNYSSELNVNALELDDSALYLCASSPGTGGEEQYFGPGTRLTVT.

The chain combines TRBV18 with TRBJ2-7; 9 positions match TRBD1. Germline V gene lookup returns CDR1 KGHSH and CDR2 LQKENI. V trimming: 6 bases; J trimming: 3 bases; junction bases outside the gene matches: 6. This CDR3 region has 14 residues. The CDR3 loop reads CASSPGTGFYEQYF. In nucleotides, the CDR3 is TGTGCCAGCTCCCCGGGGACAGGGTTCTACGAGCAGTACTTC.

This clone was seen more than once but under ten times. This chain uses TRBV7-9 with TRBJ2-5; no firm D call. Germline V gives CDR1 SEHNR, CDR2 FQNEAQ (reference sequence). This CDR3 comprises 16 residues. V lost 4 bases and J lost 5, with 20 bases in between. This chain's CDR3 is CASSSEPEPVRETQYF. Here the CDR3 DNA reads TGTGCCAGCAGCTCAGAACCGGAGCCCGTCCGGGAGACCCAGTACTTC.

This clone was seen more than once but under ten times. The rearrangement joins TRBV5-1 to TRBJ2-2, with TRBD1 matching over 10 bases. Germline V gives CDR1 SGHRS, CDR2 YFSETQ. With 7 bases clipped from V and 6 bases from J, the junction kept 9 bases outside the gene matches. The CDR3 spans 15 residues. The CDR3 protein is CASRTGTGAAGELFF. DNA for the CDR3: TGCGCCAGCCGGACAGGGACAGGGGCGGCCGGGGAGCTGTTTTTT.

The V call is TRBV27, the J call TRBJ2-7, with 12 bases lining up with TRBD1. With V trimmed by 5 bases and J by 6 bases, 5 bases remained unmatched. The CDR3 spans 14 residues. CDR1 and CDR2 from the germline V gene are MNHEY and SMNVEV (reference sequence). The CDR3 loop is CASSHRDRGLEQYF. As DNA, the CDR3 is TGTGCCAGCAGTCACCGGGACAGGGGGCTCGAGCAGTACTTC.

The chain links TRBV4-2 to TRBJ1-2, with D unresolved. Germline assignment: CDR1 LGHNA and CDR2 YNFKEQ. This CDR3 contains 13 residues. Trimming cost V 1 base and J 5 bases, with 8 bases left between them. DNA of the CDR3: TGTGCCAGCAGCCAAGCATCCTTATATGGCTACACCTTC. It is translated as CASSQASLYGYTF.

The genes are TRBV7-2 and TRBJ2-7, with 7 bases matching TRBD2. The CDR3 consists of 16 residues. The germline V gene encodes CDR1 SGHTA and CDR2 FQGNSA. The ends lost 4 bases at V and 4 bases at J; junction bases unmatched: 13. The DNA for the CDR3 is TGTGCCAGCAGCTCAGAACGTCTAGCGGAGCATTACGAGCAGTACTTC. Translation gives CASSSERLAEHYEQYF.

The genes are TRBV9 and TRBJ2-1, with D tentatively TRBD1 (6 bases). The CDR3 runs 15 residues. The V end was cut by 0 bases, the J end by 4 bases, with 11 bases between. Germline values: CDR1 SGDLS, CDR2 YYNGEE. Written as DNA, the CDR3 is TGTGCCAGCAGCGTAGAACAGGGACCGTACAATGAGCAGTTCTTC. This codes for CASSVEQGPYNEQFF.

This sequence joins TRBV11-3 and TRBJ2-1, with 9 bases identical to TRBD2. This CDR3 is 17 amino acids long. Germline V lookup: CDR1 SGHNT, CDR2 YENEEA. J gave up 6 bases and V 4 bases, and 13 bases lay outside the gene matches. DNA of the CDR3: TGTGCCAGCAGCTCAGGAAAAGGCGGGAGGGTGCGCAATGAGCAGTTCTTC. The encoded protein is CASSSGKGGRVRNEQFF.

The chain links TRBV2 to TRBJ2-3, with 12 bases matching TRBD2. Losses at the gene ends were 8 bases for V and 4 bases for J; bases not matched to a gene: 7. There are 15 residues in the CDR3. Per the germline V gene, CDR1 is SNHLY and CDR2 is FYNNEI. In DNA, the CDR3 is TGTGCCAGCGAAGAGGGGACTAGCGGGTCAGATACGCAGTATTTT. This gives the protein CASEEGTSGSDTQYF.

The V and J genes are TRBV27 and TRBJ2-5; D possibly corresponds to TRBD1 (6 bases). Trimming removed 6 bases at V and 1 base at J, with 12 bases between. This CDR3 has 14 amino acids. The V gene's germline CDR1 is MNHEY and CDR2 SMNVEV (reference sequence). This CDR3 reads CASRPEGVQETQYF. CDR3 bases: TGTGCCAGCAGACCAGAGGGGGTCCAAGAGACCCAGTACTTC.